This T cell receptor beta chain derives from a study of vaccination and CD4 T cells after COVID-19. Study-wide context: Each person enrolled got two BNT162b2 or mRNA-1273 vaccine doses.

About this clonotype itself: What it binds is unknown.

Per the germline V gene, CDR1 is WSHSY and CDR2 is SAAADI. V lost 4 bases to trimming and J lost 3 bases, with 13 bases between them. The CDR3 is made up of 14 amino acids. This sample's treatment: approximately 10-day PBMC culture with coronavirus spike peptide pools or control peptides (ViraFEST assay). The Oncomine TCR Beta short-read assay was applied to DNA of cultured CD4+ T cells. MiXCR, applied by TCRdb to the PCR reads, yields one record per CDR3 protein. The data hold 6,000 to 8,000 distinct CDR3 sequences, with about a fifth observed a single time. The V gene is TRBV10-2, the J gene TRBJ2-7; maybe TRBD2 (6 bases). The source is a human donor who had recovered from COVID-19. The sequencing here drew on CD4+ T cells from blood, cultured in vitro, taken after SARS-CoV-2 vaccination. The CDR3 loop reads CASSASGYYYEQYF. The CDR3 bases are TGCGCCAGCAGTGCAAGCGGGTACTACTACGAGCAGTACTTC.